Listed below are T cell receptor beta chains from one sample, sequenced in a study of shared clonotypes between healthy human individuals. Generated by immunoSEQ multiplex PCR, the TCRdb table keeps only in-frame clones and is missing some. The data contain some 1 million clones, 70% to 80% of them singletons. The sample comprised memory CD4+ T cells sorted from blood. The source of these receptors is a man younger than 35 in good health. Each CDR3 is given with its conserved first and last residue. The order of the fields is CDR3 length, V gene, J gene, clone size, CDR3 protein. Expanded clones get a size class; other rows say once, few or many, or leave the size out.

14	TRBV6-5	TRBJ2-7	-	CASAAGATSYEQYF
13	TRBV11-2	TRBJ1-1	-	CASSLHLDTEAFF
15	TRBV15	TRBJ1-1	few	CATSRVAGVNTEAFF
15	TRBV5-1	TRBJ2-1	-	CASSLAAGKGDEQFF
16	TRBV6-6	TRBJ2-7	-	CASSLPQGGASGEQYF
14	TRBV5-8	TRBJ1-3	many	CASSFRDSGNTIYF
14	TRBV5-6	TRBJ1-4	once	CASSLAGGSEKLFF
12	TRBV30	TRBJ1-1	-	CAWATRGTEAFF
12	TRBV5-1	TRBJ1-2	-	CASSPGGQGYTF
14	TRBV28	TRBJ1-1	-	CASSSGTKNTEAFF
18	TRBV7-9	TRBJ1-2	-	CASSRDRGQEAANYGYTF
13	TRBV9	TRBJ1-1	once	CASSVAGTTEAFF
14	TRBV30	TRBJ2-3	-	CAWSVWGGRDTQYF
14	TRBV11-2	TRBJ1-1	-	CASSRGTQNTEAFF
16	TRBV27	TRBJ2-1	-	CASSFFSGGAKNEQFF
15	TRBV5-6	TRBJ2-1	-	CASSLSSGRVDEQFF
17	TRBV5-8	TRBJ2-1	-	CASSPPGLARIYNEQFF
15	TRBV5-4	TRBJ1-6	-	CASSLQGAYNSPLHF
16	TRBV6-6	TRBJ1-2	-	CASKPPGGSPGYGYTF
13	TRBV30	TRBJ1-5	-	CAWSVAISQPQHF
15	TRBV28	TRBJ1-1	-	CASSLALGTLTEAFF
14	TRBV9	TRBJ1-2	-	CASSSGQGFYGYTF
11	TRBV6-1	TRBJ2-1	-	CASSEKGYQFF
13	TRBV7-2	TRBJ1-2	-	CASSFRGDYGYTF
16	TRBV7-2	TRBJ2-3	-	CASSLGSGRATDTQYF
12	TRBV19	TRBJ1-6	-	CASGTVNSPLHF
14	TRBV5-1	TRBJ2-5	-	CASSFRGAGETQYF
12	TRBV6-1	TRBJ2-7	once	CASTLTSGEQYF
14	TRBV19	TRBJ1-6	few	CASRTEGVYSPLHF
12	TRBV7-2	TRBJ2-5	many	CASSSGWETQYF